This TCR beta chain was retrieved from a study of cytomegalovirus exposure and HLA in healthy donors (dated by TCRdb to the late 2010s). Study-wide context: An earlier analysis of some 500 of the donors reported about 290 Gb of sequence data and roughly 100 million unique TCR beta sequences from some 180 million T cells. Approximately 300 gigabases of sequencing data and around 80 million unique TCR sequences made up an early release that covered approximately 700 HLA-typed donors. Of the roughly 390 genotyped donors, 81% were placed in the genetic ancestry cluster associated with self-reported Caucasian donors. The study aimed to test whether cataloging public T cell receptors could reveal signatures of past pathogen exposure. The study used immunosequencing to profile the T cell repertoires of several hundred subjects and linked those repertoires to cytomegalovirus serostatus. A separate validation cohort of 100 to 150 different subjects was used in addition to the approximately 610-subject first cohort. The study combined high-throughput TCR immunosequencing, statistical association of individual TCRs with disease status, and machine learning to predict cytomegalovirus infection status. A later analysis re-analyzed previously published TCR beta repertoires from approximately 670 donors and added high-resolution HLA genotyping to study TCR occurrence patterns. In the later analysis, no new phenotypic data were used to find candidate immune exposures; instead, reliance was placed on TCR beta sequences and their occurrence across donors. To decide whether each TCR beta V gene segment behaved as functional or pseudogenic, an earlier analysis of fewer than 750 of the donors relied on high-throughput TCR beta sequencing. Donor age, sex, ethnicity and CMV serostatus were compiled together with the repertoire data. Genome-wide SNP genotypes for about 55% of the roughly 670 donors were used in a later genetic analysis, which treated that subset as a discovery cohort. All discovery cohort repertoires had been generated on a single sequencing platform. HLA typing included class I and class II loci at four-digit resolution. The number of donors typed differed by locus, with roughly 629-640 for A, B, C, DRB1 and DQB1, around 500 for DQA1, 600 to 610 for DPA1, and about 450 for DPB1. Several DR-DQ haplotypes were handled as single units for association and clustering because linkage in the cohort was strong. Among about 400 genotyped donors of the cohort, an average of around 240,000 unique TCR beta nucleotide sequences was sequenced per donor, of which 15% to 20% were non-productive.

In the case of this clone: There is no known antigen for this receptor. Base-call qualities are not available, and no considerably larger clone is one nucleotide away.

The cohort consisted of 650 to 850 healthy bone marrow donors. At the time of sampling, all cohort members were nominally healthy, though unrecorded immune exposures were likely present. The donor tested CMV seropositive, placing the donor among the 250 to 300 seropositive members of the cohort. A peripheral blood sample was collected from each donor, and TCR beta sequencing was performed on peripheral blood mononuclear cells. The Qiagen DNeasy Blood Extraction Kit was used to extract genomic DNA from the blood cell samples. Results and caveats for the whole study, not just this receptor: For the cohort, immune exposure information was limited to CMV serostatus. A later analysis found that TCR association rates varied across HLA loci, with DRB1 alleles showing the most associated TCRs and HLA-C alleles the fewest. A later genetic analysis reported fewer N-insertions in productive TCRs among donors in an Asian-associated ancestry cluster than the roughly 690-donor mean. The sequencing pipeline was judged likely to have produced a cluster of highly shared sequence variants as a technical artifact. In a later analysis, around 17,000 TCR beta sequences were associated with specific HLA alleles at a false discovery rate of 0.05. A later genetic analysis associated a missense DCLRE1C variant with V-gene and J-gene trimming of TCR beta chains, and an independent cohort replicated the association. Cytomegalovirus status was reported to be diagnosed by the classifier with high specificity and sensitivity in both the original and validation cohorts. Broadly in line with IMGT annotations, most TCR beta V segments showed up in productive rearrangements about 87% or about 30% of the time in an earlier analysis of 587 of the donors. Because some donors lacked HLA typing at each locus, the association tests relied only on the typed subset. Most TCR sequences were seen in very few donors, while some public TCRs were found in many individuals. In a later analysis, most CMV-associated TCR beta chains were found to appear HLA-restricted, with HLA associations seemingly driven largely by CMV exposure. A further reported finding was that TCR beta sequences accurately predicted the HLA-A and HLA-B alleles for most subjects in the first cohort. In a later analysis, HLA-associated TCR beta chains showed more clonal expansion and lower generation probabilities than non-associated chains that were equally common. Linkage disequilibrium might explain the correlated functional status among segregating V segments, but an unknown experimental factor could not be excluded. According to the authors, the approach could potentially be generalized to other disease states and immunological phenotypes. In this cohort, only TCR beta chains were sequenced, and detectable features were limited by the absence of alpha or paired-chain data. Some IMGT-functional V segments, including TRBV6-2 and TRBV6-3, could not be told apart with the 87-base-pair reads, so those segments were excluded. Sequencing depth was assumed to be roughly uniform across donors in the presence/absence analyses, though that assumption may not hold. In a later analysis, several top co-occurrence clusters were reported to appear linked to parvovirus B19, influenza, CMV and Epstein-Barr virus. Strong co-occurrence of HLA alleles, especially DR and DQ, made assigning TCR associations to individual alleles difficult. Because counts were too low, seventeen rarely observed V segments, including chromosome 9 orphons, were excluded from the earlier analysis of roughly 580 of the donors. In vitro tests confirmed that three of the cytomegalovirus-associated TCR beta chains recognize cytomegalovirus antigens. The study listed 150 to 200 TCR beta chains as associated with cytomegalovirus.

At the junction V is shortened by 0 bases and J by 0 bases, with 12 bases in between. The CDR3, from cysteine to phenylalanine, totals 16 residues. The read is trimmed to its CDR3 DNA, 48 bases read in frame from base 1. CDR1 and CDR2, per the germline V gene, are LGHNA and YNFKEQ. Library preparation was by the immunoSEQ multiplex PCR assay. The multiplex PCR relied on a mix of 60 forward primers for TCR Vbeta segments and 13 reverse primers for TCR Jbeta segments. A multiplex PCR assay on genomic DNA amplified the CDR3 region of rearranged TCR beta genes. Amplified TCR beta libraries were sequenced as 87-base-pair reads on the Illumina HiSeq System. As for the authors' bioinformatics: Across the roughly 700 repertoires, a later analysis counted about 81 million unique TCR beta chains, roughly 11 million of which were shared by at least two donors. A nearest-neighbor algorithm error-corrected the raw reads and collapsed the reads into unique sequences, merging closely related sequences to remove PCR and sequencing errors. To assign V, D and J gene segments, CDR3 sequences were aligned to IMGT reference sequences. For a sequence to be retained, a match of at least six nucleotides to both a V gene segment and a J gene segment was required. A rearrangement counted as productive if the CDR3 had no stop codons and remained in frame with V and J, and every other rearrangement counted as non-productive. Following IMGT convention, CDR3 was defined as the stretch from the second conserved V-encoded cysteine to the conserved J-encoded phenylalanine. The earlier analysis of some 540 of the donors excluded any sequence lacking an unambiguous match to a single V gene segment. In an earlier analysis of 587 of the donors, V segments were called functional above 56.7% productive rearrangements and were called segregating when the between-donor standard deviation exceeded 5%. A statistical classification framework was built for diagnosing cytomegalovirus status from the catalog of TCR beta chain sequences. A later analysis assigned V and J genes by comparing TCR nucleotide sequences with IMGT/GENE-DB human TR gene sequences. Using the TCRdist pipeline, a later analysis assigned CDR3 sequences along with most-parsimonious VDJ recombination scenarios. A later analysis defined each TCR beta chain by its CDR3 amino acid sequence plus V-gene family, and excluded reads lacking a unique V-gene family. To address suspected cross-contamination and a sequencing artifact, a later analysis removed a few hundred highly shared, low-generation-probability nucleotide sequences. In a later analysis, a clonal expansion index was calculated for each public chain from normalized within-repertoire ranks of inferred template counts. Generation probabilities in a later analysis came from a VDJ recombination model fitted to out-of-frame rearrangements, and those results were checked against IGoR. Hypergeometric tests were used in a later analysis to score TCR-TCR, TCR-HLA and TCR-CMV co-occurrence, with a repertoire-size bias correction applied to the TCR pairs. A later analysis estimated false discovery rates by permuting HLA or CMV assignments 20 times. In a later analysis, co-occurring TCRs were grouped using DBSCAN, with TCRdist sequence similarity added in when clustering inside HLA-allele-positive subsets. Repertoires with fewer than 30,000 or more than 120,000 public chains, plus five repertoires with anomalous nucleotide sharing, were excluded from co-occurrence clustering. Entries here come from immuneACCESS through TCRdb and include only in-frame sequences with V and J called. Some clones fail to appear in such tables; in the studies checked, an unresolved V gene covers under half of the shortfall, and the cause of the remainder is unknown. V and J calls and clone size are given by that table; D and trimming were obtained from the DNA. This sample has under 130,000 clones in its table, and 60% to 85% of those were observed once. Clones ranked in the top ten supply about 4.1% of the sample.

Sequences were obtained from PBMCs. The source is a man aged 50-59 years in good health and CMV-seropositive. This receptor chain uses TRBV4-2 and TRBJ2-7; the D gene is perhaps TRBD1, on 6 matching bases. The DNA sequence is as follows: TGTGCCAGCAGCCAAGAACGGGACATTCTCTCCTACGAGCAGTACTTC. Translated, it reads CASSQERDILSYEQYF.